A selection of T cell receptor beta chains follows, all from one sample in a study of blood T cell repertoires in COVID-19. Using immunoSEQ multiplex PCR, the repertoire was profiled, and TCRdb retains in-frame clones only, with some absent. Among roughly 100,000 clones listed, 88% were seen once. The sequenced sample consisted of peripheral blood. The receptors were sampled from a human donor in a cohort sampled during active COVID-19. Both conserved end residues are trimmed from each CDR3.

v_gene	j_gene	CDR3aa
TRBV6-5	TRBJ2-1	AAQGRGSYNEQF
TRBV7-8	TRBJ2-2	ASSVGLAGGSNTGELF
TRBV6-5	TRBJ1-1	ASITRGNTEAF
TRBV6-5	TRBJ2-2	ASALGEEYTGELF
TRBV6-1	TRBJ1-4	ASSEAGRGGEKLF
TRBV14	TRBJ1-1	ASSPRNRENTEAF
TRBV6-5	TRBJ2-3	ASQAHHTDTQY
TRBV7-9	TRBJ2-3	ASSSPGQGAPY
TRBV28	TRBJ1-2	ASRGGGANYGYT
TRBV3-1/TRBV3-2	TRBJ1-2	ASSQVAGGNGYT
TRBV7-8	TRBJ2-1	ASHPPGLAGYNEQF
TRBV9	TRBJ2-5	ASSVGQAYQETQY
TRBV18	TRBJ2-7	ASSPPDRGRYEQY
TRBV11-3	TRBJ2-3	ASSDHRGGTDTQY
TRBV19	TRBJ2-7	ASSEQGISYEQY
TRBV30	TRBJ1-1	AWSGTGSTEAF
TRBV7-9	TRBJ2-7	ASVLQGAAEQY
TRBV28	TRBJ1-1	ASRASTEAF
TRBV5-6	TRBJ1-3	ASSLLGQGNTIY
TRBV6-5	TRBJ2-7	ASRSGLAAAEQY